This T cell receptor (beta chain) was sequenced in a study of metastatic and nonmetastatic thyroid tumors. At the level of the study: A comparison of repertoires was made across blood and tumor or nodule tissue from malignant and benign thyroid patients.

Findings of the study overall: As reported, TCR beta diversity in blood and tumor was significantly higher in malignant thyroid tumors than in benign nodules.

Thyroid surgery had not been preceded by any treatment in any patient. Trimming cost V 3 bases and J 11 bases, with 19 bases left between them. This CDR3 has 14 amino acids. About this clone itself: As yet, its antigen is unknown. The conserved final phenylalanine or tryptophan is absent from the CDR3, which likely points to a read error.

Using MiXCR, TCRdb reanalyzed the PCR reads. This table holds roughly 70,000 clones, roughly 18% found once. The TCR sequence derives from a female donor with papillary thyroid cancer or a benign thyroid nodule (not recorded which). Some clones in this sample may be carry-over from other donors' samples. Sequenced input: blood. This chain uses TRBV12-3 or TRBV12-4 with TRBJ1-1, with D possibly TRBD1 on 5 matching bases. The CDR3 region has the DNA TGTGCCAGCAGTTTCAGGTCGGTTCGGGGACGGGCTTTCTGT. It specifies CASSFRSVRGRAFC.